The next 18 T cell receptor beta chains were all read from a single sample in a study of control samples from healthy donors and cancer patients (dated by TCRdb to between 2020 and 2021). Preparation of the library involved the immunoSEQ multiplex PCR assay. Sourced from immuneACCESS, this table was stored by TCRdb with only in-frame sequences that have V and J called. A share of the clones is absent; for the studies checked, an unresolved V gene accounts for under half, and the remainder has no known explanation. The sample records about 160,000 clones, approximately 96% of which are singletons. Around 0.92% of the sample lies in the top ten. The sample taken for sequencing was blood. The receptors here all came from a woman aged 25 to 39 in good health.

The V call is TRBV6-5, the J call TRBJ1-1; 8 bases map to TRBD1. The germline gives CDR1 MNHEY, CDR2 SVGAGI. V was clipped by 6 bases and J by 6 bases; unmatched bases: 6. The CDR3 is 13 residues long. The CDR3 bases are TGTGCCAGCAGACGCGGACAGGGCTCTGAAGCTTTCTTT. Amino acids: CASRRGQGSEAFF.

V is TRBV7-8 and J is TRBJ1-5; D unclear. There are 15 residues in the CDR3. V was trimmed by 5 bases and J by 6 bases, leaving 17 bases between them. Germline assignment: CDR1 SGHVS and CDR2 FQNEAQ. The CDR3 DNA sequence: TGTGCCAGCAGCCCCGAGAGTATGGGGAGTCAGCCCCAGCATTTT. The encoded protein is CASSPESMGSQPQHF.

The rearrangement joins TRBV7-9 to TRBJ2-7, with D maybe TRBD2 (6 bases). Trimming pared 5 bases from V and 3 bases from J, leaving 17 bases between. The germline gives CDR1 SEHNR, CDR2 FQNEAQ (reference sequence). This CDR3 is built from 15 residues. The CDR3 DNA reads TGTGCCAGCAGCGCTTGGGATAGCGGATTCTACGAGCAGTACTTC. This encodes CASSAWDSGFYEQYF. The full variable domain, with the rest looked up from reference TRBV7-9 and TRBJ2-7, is DTGVSQNPRHKITKRGQNVTFRCDPISEHNRLYWYRQTLGQGPEFLTYFQNEAQLEKSRLLSDRFSAERPKGSFSTLEIQRTEQGDSAMYLCASSAWDSGFYEQYFGPGTRLTVT.

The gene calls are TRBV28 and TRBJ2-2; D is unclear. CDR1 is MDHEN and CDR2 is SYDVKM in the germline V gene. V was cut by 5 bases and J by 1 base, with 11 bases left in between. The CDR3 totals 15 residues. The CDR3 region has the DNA TGTGCCAGCAGTCTCCAAGTTCTGAACACCGGGGAGCTGTTTTTT. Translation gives CASSLQVLNTGELFF.

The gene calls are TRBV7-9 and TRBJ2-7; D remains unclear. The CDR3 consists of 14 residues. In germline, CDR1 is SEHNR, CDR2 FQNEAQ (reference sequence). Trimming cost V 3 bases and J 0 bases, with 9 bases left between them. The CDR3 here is CASSFPGVSYEQYF. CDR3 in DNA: TGTGCCAGCAGCTTCCCTGGGGTCTCCTACGAGCAGTACTTC.

The CDR3 region has the DNA TGTGCCAGCAGTCCCCTGGGACAGGGAGTTGGCGAGCAGTACTTC. This sequence encodes CASSPLGQGVGEQYF. The chain recombines TRBV27 with TRBJ2-7; 9 bases match TRBD1. The CDR3 sequence is 15 residues long. The V and J ends lost 5 bases and 6 bases, in that order; junction bases with no gene match: 11. Germline loops: CDR1 MNHEY, CDR2 SMNVEV (reference sequence).

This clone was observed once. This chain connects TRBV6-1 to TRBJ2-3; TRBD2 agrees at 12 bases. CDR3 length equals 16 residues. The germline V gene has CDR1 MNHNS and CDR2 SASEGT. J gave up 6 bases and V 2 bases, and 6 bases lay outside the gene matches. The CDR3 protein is CASSELWGTSGDTQYF. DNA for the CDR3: TGTGCCAGCAGTGAACTGTGGGGGACTAGCGGGGATACGCAGTATTTT.

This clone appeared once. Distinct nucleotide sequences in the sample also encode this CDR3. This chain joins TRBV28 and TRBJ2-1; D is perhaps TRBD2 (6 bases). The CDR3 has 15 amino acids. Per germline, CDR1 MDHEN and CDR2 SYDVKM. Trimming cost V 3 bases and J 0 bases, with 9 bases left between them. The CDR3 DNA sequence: TGTGCCAGCAGTTTGGGGGGAAGCTCCTACAATGAGCAGTTCTTC. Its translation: CASSLGGSSYNEQFF.

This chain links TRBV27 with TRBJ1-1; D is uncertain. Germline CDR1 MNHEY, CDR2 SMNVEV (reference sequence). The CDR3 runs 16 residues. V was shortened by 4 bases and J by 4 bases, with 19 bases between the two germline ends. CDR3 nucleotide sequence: TGTGCCAGCAGTTCCCGTGGTCGGGTGGGTGGCACTGAAGCTTTCTTT. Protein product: CASSSRGRVGGTEAFF.

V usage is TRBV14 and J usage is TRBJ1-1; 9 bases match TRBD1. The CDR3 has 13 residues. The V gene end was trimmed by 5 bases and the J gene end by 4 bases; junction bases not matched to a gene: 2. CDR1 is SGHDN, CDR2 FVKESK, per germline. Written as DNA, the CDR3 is TGTGCCAGCAGCGGGACAGGGTCCACTGAAGCTTTCTTT. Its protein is CASSGTGSTEAFF.

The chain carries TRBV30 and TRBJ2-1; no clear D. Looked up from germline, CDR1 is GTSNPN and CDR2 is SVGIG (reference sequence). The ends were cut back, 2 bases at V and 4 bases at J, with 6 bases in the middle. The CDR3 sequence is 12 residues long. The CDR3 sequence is CAWSHPYNEQFF. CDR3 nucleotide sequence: TGTGCCTGGAGTCACCCTTACAATGAGCAGTTCTTC. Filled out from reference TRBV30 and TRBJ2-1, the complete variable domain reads SQTIHQWPATLVQPVGSPLSLECTVEGTSNPNLYWYRQAAGRGLQLLFYSVGIGQISSEVPQNLSASRPQDRQFILSSKKLLLSDSGFYLCAWSHPYNEQFFGPGTRLTVL.

The CDR3, as DNA: TGTGCCAGCAGCTTAACCGGGGGGTTTTTCACCTTC. Amino acids: CASSLTGGFFTF. The chain links TRBV5-4 to TRBJ1-2, with a weak D call TRBD1 (5 bases). The germline V gene has CDR1 SGHNT and CDR2 YYREEE (reference sequence). With 2 bases removed from V and 13 bases from J, the gap between germline ends came to 15 bases. The CDR3 has 12 amino acids.

The CDR3 DNA sequence: TGTGCCAGCAGCTTGGGGGGGCAGGGTGAGACCCAGTACTTC. Translating gives CASSLGGQGETQYF. The V call is TRBV5-4, the J call TRBJ2-5; D possibly corresponds to TRBD1 (6 bases). V dropped 0 bases and J dropped 5 bases, with 11 bases sitting between them. The CDR3 is 14 residues long. Per germline, CDR1 SGHNT and CDR2 YYREEE (reference sequence).

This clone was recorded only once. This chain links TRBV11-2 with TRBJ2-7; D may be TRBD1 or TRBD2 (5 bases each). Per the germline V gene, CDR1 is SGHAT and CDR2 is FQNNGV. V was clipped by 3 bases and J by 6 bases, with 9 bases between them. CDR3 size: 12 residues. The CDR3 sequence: CASSLMGTEQYF. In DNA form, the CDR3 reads TGTGCCAGCAGCTTGATGGGGACCGAGCAGTACTTC. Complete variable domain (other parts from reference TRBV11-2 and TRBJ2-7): EAGVAQSPRYKIIEKRQSVAFWCNPISGHATLYWYQQILGQGPKLLIQFQNNGVVDDSQLPKDRFSAERLKGVDSTLKIQPAKLEDSAVYLCASSLMGTEQYFGPGTRLTVT.

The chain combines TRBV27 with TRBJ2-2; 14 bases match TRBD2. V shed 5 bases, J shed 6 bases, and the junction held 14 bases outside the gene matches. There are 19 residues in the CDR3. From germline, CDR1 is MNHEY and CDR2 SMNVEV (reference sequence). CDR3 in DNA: TGTGCCAGCAGTATCGGGACAGGGGGACTAGCGGGAGTCGCCGGGGAGCTGTTTTTT. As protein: CASSIGTGGLAGVAGELFF.

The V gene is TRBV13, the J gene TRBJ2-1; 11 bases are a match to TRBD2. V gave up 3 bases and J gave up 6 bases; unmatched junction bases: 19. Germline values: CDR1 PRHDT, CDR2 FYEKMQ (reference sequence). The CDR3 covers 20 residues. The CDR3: CASSFAGPVPTSGSFNEQFF. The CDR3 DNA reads TGTGCCAGCAGCTTCGCCGGACCGGTACCTACTAGCGGGAGTTTCAATGAGCAGTTCTTC. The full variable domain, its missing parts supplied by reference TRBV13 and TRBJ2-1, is AAGVIQSPRHLIKEKRETATLKCYPIPRHDTVYWYQQGPGQDPQFLISFYEKMQSDKGSIPDRFSAQQFSDYHSELNMSSLELGDSALYFCASSFAGPVPTSGSFNEQFFGPGTRLTVL.

CDR3 sequence reads: CASSSLIHQGEGTDTQYF. The DNA for the CDR3 is TGTGCCAGTAGTTCCTTAATCCACCAGGGGGAGGGAACAGATACGCAGTATTTT. The gene calls are TRBV19 and TRBJ2-3; D tentatively fits TRBD1 or TRBD2 (7 bases each). Germline V CDR1 and CDR2: LNHDA, SQIVND (reference sequence). Trimming removed 5 bases at V and 3 bases at J, with 24 bases between. The CDR3 sequence is 18 residues long.

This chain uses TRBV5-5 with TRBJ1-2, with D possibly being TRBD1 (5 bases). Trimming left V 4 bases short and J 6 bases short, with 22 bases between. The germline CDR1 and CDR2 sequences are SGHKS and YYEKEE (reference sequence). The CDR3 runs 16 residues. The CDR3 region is CASSTGQGIKSHGYTF. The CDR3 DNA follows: TGTGCCAGCAGCACTGGCCAGGGCATTAAAAGCCATGGCTACACCTTC.